One sample yielded the 5 T cell receptor beta chains listed below, sequenced in a study of shared clonotypes between healthy human individuals. Generated by immunoSEQ multiplex PCR, the TCRdb table keeps only in-frame clones and is missing some. The sample carries 150,000 to 200,000 clones, over 80% recorded once. Sample: naive CD4+ T cells sorted from blood. Specified subset: CD45RA+ positively selected. The receptors derive from a young woman in good health.

CDR3 sequence reads: CASSPGGRGQPQHF. The CDR3 DNA is TGTGCCAGCAGCCCAGGGGGCCGGGGTCAGCCCCAGCATTTT. The chain couples TRBV28 to TRBJ1-5; TRBD1 matches 8 bases. Looked up from germline, CDR1 is MDHEN and CDR2 is SYDVKM. The CDR3 is 14 residues long. Trimming cost V 6 bases and J 6 bases; bases outside gene matches: 7.

The V call is TRBV2, the J call TRBJ1-1; 7 bases align to TRBD1. The germline gives CDR1 SNHLY, CDR2 FYNNEI. This CDR3 is 14 amino acids long. Losses at the gene ends were 6 bases for V and 5 bases for J; bases not matched to a gene: 9. In DNA, the CDR3 is TGTGCCAGCAGAAAGACAGGGTATGGGACTGAAGCTTTCTTT. Its protein is CASRKTGYGTEAFF. Based on the CDR3 plus reference TRBV2 and TRBJ1-1, the full variable domain is EPEVTQTPSHQVTQMGQEVILRCVPISNHLYFYWYRQILGQKVEFLVSFYNNEISEKSEIFDDQFSVERPDGSNFTLKIRSTKLEDSAMYFCASRKTGYGTEAFFGQGTRLTVV.

This sequence joins TRBV4-2 and TRBJ2-3; no firm D call. V lost 2 bases and J 2 bases, leaving 11 bases between the germline ends. Germline values: CDR1 LGHNA, CDR2 YNFKEQ. The length of the CDR3 is 15 residues. In nucleotides, the CDR3 is TGTGCCAGCAGCCAAACAGAACCGAACACAGATACGCAGTATTTT. Its translation is CASSQTEPNTDTQYF.

The chain links TRBV6-6 to TRBJ2-5; TRBD1 aligns across 10 bases. The J call may be mistaken, given a closer DNA end match to TRBJ2-7. The CDR3 runs 14 residues. CDR1 is MNHNY, CDR2 SVGAGI, per germline (reference sequence). The CDR3: CASGDRGLTYEQYF. Written as DNA, the CDR3 is TGTGCCAGCGGGGACAGGGGTCTTACCTACGAGCAGTACTTC.

The gene calls are TRBV6-1 and TRBJ2-2; 9 positions match TRBD1. V lost 2 bases to trimming and J lost 5 bases; unmatched junction nucleotides: 3. This CDR3 has 15 residues. The germline gives CDR1 MNHNS, CDR2 SASEGT. In DNA form, the CDR3 reads TGTGCCAGCAGTGAAATGGACAGGGGAACCGGGGAGCTGTTTTTT. Amino acid sequence: CASSEMDRGTGELFF.